A selection of T cell receptor beta chains follows, all from one sample in a study of blood T cell repertoires in COVID-19. The table came from immunoSEQ multiplex PCR; TCRdb's copy has only in-frame clones and leaves some out. The repertoire includes some 300,000 clones, around 87% of them detected once, and 1.3% sits in the top ten. The sample consisted of peripheral blood. These receptors originate from a man between 65 and 85 years old with acute or convalescent COVID-19. Each CDR3 is given without its conserved first and last residue. D genes are given only for firm matches.

CDR3: ASTTGIGEQF; D: .; V: TRBV2; length: 10; J: TRBJ2-1
CDR3: ASSLHPGAEETQY; D: .; V: TRBV5-5; length: 13; J: TRBJ2-5
CDR3: ASSMTQGDTGELF; D: .; V: TRBV19; length: 13; J: TRBJ2-2
CDR3: ASSPDRQMNGYT; D: .; V: TRBV28; length: 12; J: TRBJ1-2
CDR3: ASSFVGVETQY; D: .; V: TRBV7-2; length: 11; J: TRBJ2-5
CDR3: ASSLGLAGTSTDTQY; D: TRBD2; V: TRBV5-4; length: 15; J: TRBJ2-3
CDR3: ATSDPGTQMSNEQF; D: .; V: TRBV24-1; length: 14; J: TRBJ2-1
CDR3: ASSLFGRGPAKNIQY; D: TRBD1; V: TRBV28; length: 15; J: TRBJ2-4
CDR3: ASSTTGAGTGELF; D: TRBD1; V: TRBV5-1; length: 13; J: TRBJ2-2
CDR3: ASSQETAAAGGPDTQY; D: TRBD2; V: TRBV4-3; length: 16; J: TRBJ2-3
CDR3: AWSGRNSPLH; D: .; V: TRBV30; length: 10; J: TRBJ1-6
CDR3: ASSVGLAGAPYNEQF; D: TRBD2; V: TRBV9; length: 15; J: TRBJ2-1
CDR3: ASSSYPVDRANQPQH; D: TRBD1; V: TRBV7-9; length: 15; J: TRBJ1-5
CDR3: ASSLVGGTDSPLH; D: .; V: TRBV7-2; length: 13; J: TRBJ1-6
CDR3: ASSLERRDTQY; D: .; V: TRBV11-3; length: 11; J: TRBJ2-3
CDR3: ASSKVKDGDRLNTEAF; D: .; V: TRBV21-1; length: 16; J: TRBJ1-1
CDR3: ASSVSQAPGELF; D: .; V: TRBV9; length: 12; J: TRBJ2-2
CDR3: ASSLGTDLTIPYEQY; D: TRBD1; V: TRBV18; length: 15; J: TRBJ2-7
CDR3: ASSPLGLSSYNEQF; D: .; V: TRBV18; length: 14; J: TRBJ2-1
CDR3: ASSLLGQGAFEKLF; D: TRBD1; V: TRBV28; length: 14; J: TRBJ1-4
CDR3: ASSLAPGGIYEQY; D: TRBD1; V: TRBV7-2; length: 13; J: TRBJ2-7
CDR3: ASSLRQNYEQY; D: .; V: TRBV27; length: 11; J: TRBJ2-7
CDR3: ASSQAVTGFNYGYT; D: .; V: TRBV3-1/TRBV3-2; length: 14; J: TRBJ1-2
CDR3: ASSLGGPPSSGGYT; D: .; V: TRBV11-2; length: 14; J: TRBJ1-2
CDR3: ASSRSGRAVQETQY; D: TRBD2; V: TRBV7-9; length: 14; J: TRBJ2-5
CDR3: ASSQDKTLGSSRAF; D: .; V: TRBV4-3; length: 14; J: TRBJ1-1
CDR3: ASSWGPGQTYEQY; D: .; V: TRBV27; length: 13; J: TRBJ2-7
CDR3: ASSQGRTSLY; D: TRBD2; V: TRBV28; length: 10; J: TRBJ2-3